One and the same sample provided the 13 T cell receptor beta chains below, sequenced in a study of blood T cells in healthy people across ages. Alongside a J-beta primer mix, a sample-barcoded 5' primer served in a second PCR lasting about 7 to 11 cycles. Via MiXCR, TCRdb re-called the 5' RACE reads, giving one row per CDR3 protein. The data show about 810,000 distinct CDR3 sequences, with roughly 34% seen just once and roughly 13% held by the top ten. The sequenced sample was blood. These receptors were obtained from a man aged 18 to 30 in good health.

The gene calls are TRBV6-5 and TRBJ1-1, with 11 bases aligning to TRBD1. J was trimmed by 6 bases and V by 5 bases; bases with no gene match: 8. There are 15 residues in the CDR3. Germline assignment: CDR1 MNHEY and CDR2 SVGAGI. CDR3 region: CASSPFGTGGAEAFF. CDR3 DNA sequence: TGTGCCAGCAGTCCCTTTGGGACAGGGGGGGCTGAAGCTTTCTTT.

This clonotype was seen just once. The chain joins TRBV7-8 to TRBJ1-5, with D perhaps TRBD1 (6 bases). CDR1 is SGHVS and CDR2 is FQNEAQ in the germline V gene. This CDR3 region has 15 residues. The V gene lost 5 bases and the J gene lost 3 bases, with 14 bases spanning the gap. The chain's CDR3 is CASSPIGGINQPQHF. CDR3 sequence (DNA): TGTGCCAGCAGCCCTATAGGGGGGATCAATCAGCCCCAGCATTTT.

CDR3 in amino acids: CASSLRDYQPQHF. In DNA, the CDR3 is TGTGCCAGCAGTTTAAGGGATTATCAGCCCCAGCATTTT. This chain uses TRBV27 with TRBJ1-5; D is unclear. Germline lookup yields CDR1 MNHEY and CDR2 SMNVEV (reference sequence). This CDR3 spans 13 amino acids. Deletions cut 2 bases from V and 5 bases from J, with 7 bases between.

The sample holds many counts of this clonotype. The CDR3 coding sequence is TGCAGTGCTCGGAAACAAGAGACCCAGTACTTC. Protein product: CSARKQETQYF. The rearrangement joins TRBV20-1 to TRBJ2-5; D is unclear. Germline values: CDR1 DFQATT, CDR2 SNEGSKA (reference sequence). The CDR3 sequence is 11 residues long. The V gene lost 5 bases and the J gene lost 2 bases, with 6 bases spanning the gap.

This chain joins TRBV6-5 and TRBJ2-7, with no clear D. V lost 6 bases to trimming and J lost 4 bases, with 10 bases between them. The germline CDR1 and CDR2 sequences are MNHEY and SVGAGI. The CDR3 length is 12 residues. This CDR3 is CASSPSGYEQYF. In nucleotides, the CDR3 is TGTGCCAGCAGCCCCTCCGGGTACGAGCAGTACTTC.

This chain joins TRBV27 and TRBJ2-7; TRBD1 matches at 9 bases. The CDR3 loop spans 14 amino acids. Trimming cost V 4 bases and J 3 bases; bases outside gene matches: 4. The germline gives CDR1 MNHEY, CDR2 SMNVEV (reference sequence). CDR3 DNA sequence: TGTGCCAGCAGTTCGAACAGGGGGCACTACGAGCAGTACTTC. Translation gives CASSSNRGHYEQYF.

The genes are TRBV9 and TRBJ2-1, with TRBD2 identical over 8 bases. CDR1 and CDR2 from the germline V gene are SGDLS and YYNGEE. There are 17 residues in the CDR3. The J segment lost 0 bases and the V segment lost 3 bases, leaving 8 bases of the junction unmatched. DNA of the CDR3: TGTGCCAGCAGCGAGCCCCGGGAGGGCGGCTCCTACAATGAGCAGTTCTTC. Encoded protein: CASSEPREGGSYNEQFF. The variable domain in full, with the rest retrieved from reference TRBV9 and TRBJ2-1, is DSGVTQTPKHLITATGQRVTLRCSPRSGDLSVYWYQQSLDQGLQFLIQYYNGEERAKGNILERFSAQQFPDLHSELNLSSLELGDSALYFCASSEPREGGSYNEQFFGPGTRLTVL.

About this clonotype itself: The junction differs from germline at one of its ends, possibly a read error. This chain links TRBV12-3 or TRBV12-4 with TRBJ2-2; possibly TRBD2 for D (5 bases). The CDR3 is made up of 15 amino acids. The CDR3 loop reads CVSSFRGSNTGELFF. The CDR3 DNA sequence: TGTGTCAGCAGTTTCCGGGGATCGAACACCGGGGAGCTGTTTTTT.

The sample holds a few counts of this clonotype. The J gene is TRBJ2-3, the V gene TRBV7-2, with 10 nucleotides matching TRBD2. The V and J ends lost 7 bases and 1 base, in that order; junction bases with no gene match: 8. Germline V CDR1 and CDR2: SGHTA, FQGNSA. This CDR3 contains 16 residues. Here the CDR3 DNA reads TGTGCCAGCAACCCACTCGGACTAGCGGGCACAGATACGCAGTATTTT. Residues: CASNPLGLAGTDTQYF.

The gene calls are TRBV27 and TRBJ1-2; 9 bases are shared with TRBD1. CDR1 is MNHEY, CDR2 SMNVEV, per germline (reference sequence). The CDR3 runs to 15 residues. Losses at the gene ends were 3 bases for V and 2 bases for J; bases not matched to a gene: 4. CDR3 coding DNA: TGTGCCAGCAGTTTCCGCGGGACAGGGAACTATGGCTACACCTTC. Translating gives CASSFRGTGNYGYTF.

The rearrangement joins TRBV9 to TRBJ2-2; possibly TRBD1 or TRBD2 for D (5 bases each). Trimming left V 4 bases short and J 4 bases short, with 14 bases between. Germline CDR1 is SGDLS and CDR2 is YYNGEE. The CDR3 covers 15 residues. DNA of the CDR3: TGTGCCAGCAGCCCCTCCACCGGGACCACCGGGGAGCTGTTTTTT. This sequence encodes CASSPSTGTTGELFF.

This clonotype has a handful of counts. The V gene is TRBV6-2 or TRBV6-3, the J gene TRBJ1-5; D possibly corresponds to TRBD1 (5 bases). The CDR3 contains 14 residues. V lost 2 bases, J lost 2 bases, and 7 bases lay in between. The germline V gene has CDR1 MNHEY and CDR2 SVGEGT. The CDR3 region is CASSYRGRNQPQHF. In DNA form, the CDR3 reads TGTGCCAGCAGTTACAGGGGTCGCAATCAGCCCCAGCATTTT.

This clonotype was detected a few times. This chain links TRBV7-9 with TRBJ2-3, with D perhaps TRBD2 (5 bases). The length of the CDR3 is 14 residues. Trimming removed 0 bases from V and 4 bases from J, with 8 bases in between. The germline V gene has CDR1 SEHNR and CDR2 FQNEAQ (reference sequence). The CDR3 here is CASSLARGSDTQYF. The CDR3, as DNA: TGTGCCAGCAGCTTAGCCCGGGGATCAGATACGCAGTATTTT.